Listed here are 30 T cell receptor beta chains from one sample, sequenced in a study of molecular identifiers for immune sequencing clone quantification (dated by TCRdb to between 2018 and 2020). Receptor amplification or capture employed PCR. The data were produced on an Illumina HiSeq 4000. TCRdb reprocessing: public reads trimmed at Q25 with fastp, clones called with MiXCR, in-frame beta chains kept. One record per CDR3 amino acid sequence lists the most common genes and DNA. The sample data list about 640,000 distinct CDR3 sequences, and roughly 21% of these were observed just once. Roughly 0.83% of the sample is in the top ten clones. The specimen sequenced was naive CD8+ T cells from blood, with Jurkat cell RNA spiked in. The cell subset or site label on this specimen signifies: FACS-sorted CD8+CD4-CCR7+CD45RA+ naive T cells. These receptors all stem from a human donor in good health. Some libraries in this study had Jurkat cell RNA spiked in.

As to this clonotype: A much larger clonotype is one base distant, so this may be a read error. This CDR3 reads CASSYGGTRYEQCF. The CDR3 DNA reads TGTGCCAGCAGTTACGGGGGCACCCGCTACGAGCAGTGCTTC. The chain uses TRBV6-2 or TRBV6-3 and TRBJ2-7; D perhaps matches TRBD1 (6 bases). The germline gives CDR1 MNHEY, CDR2 SVGEGT. The CDR3 runs to 14 residues.

This clonotype was seen many times. This chain's CDR3 is CASRGQSGEYEQYF. As DNA, the CDR3 is TGTGCCAGCAGGGGACAAAGCGGGGAGTACGAGCAGTACTTC. V usage is TRBV2 and J usage is TRBJ2-7, with TRBD2 as a possible D gene (7 bases). Deletions cut 6 bases from V and 4 bases from J, with 16 bases between. CDR1 and CDR2 (germline): SNHLY, FYNNEI. This CDR3 has 14 residues.

This clonotype has at least ten counts. The V gene is TRBV10-2, the J gene TRBJ2-3, with D possibly being TRBD1 (7 bases). The CDR3 has 15 residues. The V end was cut by 4 bases, the J end by 3 bases, with 14 bases between. Per the germline V gene, CDR1 is WSHSY and CDR2 is SAAADI. CDR3 DNA sequence: TGCGCCAGCAGTGTACTAGCAGGGGGAACAGATACGCAGTATTTT. Translation gives CASSVLAGGTDTQYF.

This chain links TRBV4-1 with TRBJ2-3, with no clear D. The J call is doubtful: the DNA matches TRBJ1-5 better. The CDR3 sequence is 15 residues long. Germline CDR1 reads MGHRA; CDR2 reads YSYEKL. CDR3 coding DNA: TGCGCCAGCAGCCAAGAACCGGGGAGCACAGATACGCAGCATTTT. Translated: CASSQEPGSTDTQHF.

The sample holds many counts of this clonotype. The J gene is TRBJ2-7, the V gene TRBV27; the D gene is possibly TRBD1 (8 bases). The CDR3 has 13 amino acids. The germline gives CDR1 MNHEY, CDR2 SMNVEV (reference sequence). The V end was cut by 3 bases, the J end by 11 bases, with 17 bases between. The CDR3 DNA is TGTGCCAGCAGTTTCACAGGGGGGGGTAAGGAGTACTTC. Amino acid sequence: CASSFTGGGKEYF.

Remarks on this clonotype: One end of the junction does not line up with germline, which may come from a read error. V is TRBV7-9 and J is TRBJ2-1, with 10 bases identical to TRBD1. Germline lookup yields CDR1 SEHNR and CDR2 FQNEAQ (reference sequence). The CDR3 has 13 amino acids. The CDR3 loop is CASSLDPGQGTVF. The CDR3 DNA reads as TGTGCCAGCAGCTTAGATCCGGGACAGGGGACGGTCTTC.

This clonotype was counted many times. This chain links TRBV7-9 with TRBJ1-2, with D perhaps TRBD1 (6 bases). Per the germline V gene, CDR1 is SEHNR and CDR2 is FQNEAQ (reference sequence). The CDR3 consists of 18 residues. V was trimmed by 6 bases and J by 0 bases, leaving 23 bases between them. The CDR3, as DNA: TGTGCCAGCAGGCAAATTGGACAGCGGACGATCGCTAACTATGGCTACACCTTC. Translating gives CASRQIGQRTIANYGYTF.

This clonotype was found a few times. The chain carries TRBV12-3 or TRBV12-4 and TRBJ2-5, with 10 bases matching TRBD2. The CDR3 loop spans 16 amino acids. Unmatched junction bases numbered 6, after V lost 3 bases and J lost 2 bases. The CDR3 reads CASSLSSGGLQETQYF. Here the CDR3 DNA reads TGTGCCAGCAGTTTGTCTAGCGGGGGATTACAAGAGACCCAGTACTTC.

This clonotype was counted many times. A read error may account for a junction end that differs from germline. J is TRBJ1-5 and V is TRBV5-1, with D possibly matching TRBD1 (5 bases). There are 14 residues in the CDR3. CDR1 and CDR2 from the germline V gene are SGHRS and YFSETQ. CDR3 bases: TGTGCCAGCAGCTTAGGGGACGGCAATCAGCCCCAGCATTTT. Translated, it gives CASSLGDGNQPQHF.

The J gene is TRBJ1-6, the V gene TRBV19, with a tentative D call TRBD1 (5 bases). Germline CDR1 reads LNHDA; CDR2 reads SQIVND (reference sequence). This CDR3 spans 14 amino acids. V dropped 7 bases and J dropped 8 bases, with 15 bases sitting between them. The CDR3 nucleotides read TGTGCCAGTACCATCCCAGGGACCTATTCACCCCTCCACTTT. It codes for CASTIPGTYSPLHF.

Ten or more counts support this clonotype. This chain joins TRBV7-6 and TRBJ1-1; no firm D call. The CDR3 consists of 19 residues. Germline assignment: CDR1 SGHVS and CDR2 FNYEAQ. Trimming pared 1 base from V and 0 bases from J, leaving 21 bases between. The CDR3, as DNA: TGTGCCAGCAGCTTAGTTGTCTCTTCGGGTGGTGGGATGAACACTGAAGCTTTCTTT. Protein sequence: CASSLVVSSGGGMNTEAFF. Together with reference TRBV7-6 and TRBJ1-1, the CDR3 gives the full variable domain: GAGVSQSPRYKVTKRGQDVALRCDPISGHVSLYWYRQALGQGPEFLTYFNYEAQQDKSGLPNDRFSAERPEGSISTLTIQRTEQRDSAMYRCASSLVVSSGGGMNTEAFFGQGTRLTVV.

There are many counts of this clonotype. This chain joins TRBV7-6 and TRBJ1-5; tentative D call: TRBD1 (6 bases). V was pared by 5 bases and J by 7 bases, with 15 bases between. The CDR3 has 14 residues. Germline V lookup: CDR1 SGHVS, CDR2 FNYEAQ. CDR3 nucleotides: TGTGCCAGCAGCCCTAGTGGGGGCTTCCAGCCCCAGCATTTT. Translation gives CASSPSGGFQPQHF.

This clonotype was counted a few times. The V call is TRBV7-3, the J call TRBJ2-3; 14 bases are shared with TRBD2. This CDR3 has 16 amino acids. The ends lost 5 bases at V and 5 bases at J; junction bases unmatched: 6. Per germline, CDR1 SGHTA and CDR2 FQGTGA. DNA for the CDR3: TGTGCCAGCAGCCCCGTGACTAGCGGGAGGGGAGATACGCAGTATTTT. It is translated as CASSPVTSGRGDTQYF.

With regard to this clonotype: Since a much larger clone is just one base distant, this may be a read error. The chain links TRBV7-9 to TRBJ1-5; D remains ambiguous. Trimming took 5 bases from V and 4 from J, leaving 15 bases between them. There are 15 residues in the CDR3. The germline CDR1 and CDR2 sequences are SEHNR and FQNEAQ (reference sequence). Written as DNA, the CDR3 is TGTGCCAGCAGCCCCCTCGATATGACTAATCAGCCCCAGCATTTT. It specifies CASSPLDMTNQPQHF.

In this sample, this clonotype turned up many times. The chain employs TRBV6-2 or TRBV6-3 and TRBJ1-1; no firm D call. Germline V gene data show CDR1 as MNHEY and CDR2 as SVGEGT. V was trimmed by 6 bases and J by 0 bases, leaving 14 bases between them. The CDR3 spans 15 residues. The CDR3 DNA reads as TGTGCCAGCAGGGCGAAGATCTATATGAACACTGAAGCTTTCTTT. This gives the protein CASRAKIYMNTEAFF.

This clonotype was seen at least ten times. V and J are TRBV19 and TRBJ1-1, with 8 bases that match TRBD1. V lost 1 base, J lost 3 bases, and 4 bases stayed unmatched. The CDR3 length is 15 residues. CDR1 is LNHDA, CDR2 SQIVND, per germline (reference sequence). CDR3 in DNA: TGTGCCAGTAGTATAGCAGGGGGCTGGGACACTGAAGCTTTCTTT. Its translation is CASSIAGGWDTEAFF.

This clonotype has a count of ten or more. The chain couples TRBV27 to TRBJ2-7; 12 bases align to TRBD2. The length of the CDR3 is 15 residues. Trimming took 6 bases from V and 5 from J; bases not matched to a gene: 8. The germline V gene encodes CDR1 MNHEY and CDR2 SMNVEV (reference sequence). The CDR3 DNA follows: TGTGCCAGCAGCCTAACGACTAGCGGGAGACACGAGCAGTACTTC. It codes for CASSLTTSGRHEQYF.

This clonotype showed up many times. The gene calls are TRBV29-1 and TRBJ2-7; D is ambiguous. Germline V CDR1 and CDR2: SQVTM, ANQGSEA. Between the trimmed V and J ends, which lost 2 bases and 2 bases, there was a span of 13 bases. The CDR3 consists of 14 residues. In nucleotides, the CDR3 is TGCAGCGTTGAACTCGGGTTGAGGCCCTACGAGCAGTACTTC. It yields the protein CSVELGLRPYEQYF.

V usage is TRBV19 and J usage is TRBJ2-1; D is perhaps TRBD2 (5 bases). The germline V gene encodes CDR1 LNHDA and CDR2 SQIVND (reference sequence). This CDR3 is 16 amino acids long. Trimming took 1 base from V and 9 from J, leaving 19 bases between them. The CDR3 DNA is TGTGCCAGTAGTATAGGTTCCGGGCAGGAGGTTAGTGAGCAGTTCTTC. The encoded protein is CASSIGSGQEVSEQFF.

This clonotype was seen ten or more times. This chain uses TRBV5-1 with TRBJ2-5; D unclear. The V end lost 0 bases, the J end lost 1 base, and 10 bases lay between the germline ends. The CDR3 length is 15 residues. Germline V lookup: CDR1 SGHRS, CDR2 YFSETQ. In DNA form, the CDR3 reads TGCGCCAGCAGCTTGGAGGAGCTCCTCCAAGAGACCCAGTACTTC. Translation gives CASSLEELLQETQYF.

The table lists this clonotype with a few counts. This sequence joins TRBV7-9 and TRBJ2-2, with 16 bases aligning to TRBD2. This CDR3 has 18 residues. CDR1 is SEHNR and CDR2 is FQNEAQ in the germline V gene (reference sequence). The ends lost 5 bases at V and 2 bases at J; junction bases unmatched: 5. The CDR3, as DNA: TGTGCCAGCAGCACCGGGACTAGCGGGGGGGCAAACACCGGGGAGCTGTTTTTT. Protein sequence: CASSTGTSGGANTGELFF.

This clonotype has at least ten counts. V usage is TRBV20-1 and J usage is TRBJ2-5; either TRBD1 or TRBD2 may fit D (5 bases each). CDR1 is DFQATT and CDR2 is SNEGSKA in the germline V gene (reference sequence). Trimming removed 1 base from V and 3 bases from J, with 12 bases in between. The CDR3 is made up of 14 amino acids. CDR3 in DNA: TGCAGTGCTAGAGTGTGGGACCCCGAAGAGACCCAGTACTTC. It is translated as CSARVWDPEETQYF.

The chain has TRBV29-1 and TRBJ1-2, with D perhaps TRBD1 (5 bases). In germline, CDR1 is SQVTM, CDR2 ANQGSEA. The CDR3 sequence is 14 residues long. V was clipped by 5 bases and J by 6 bases, with 19 bases between them. Here the CDR3 DNA reads TGCAGCGTTAAACCCGGGGGGGATTGGGATGGCTACACCTTC. Its protein is CSVKPGGDWDGYTF. Drawing the rest from reference TRBV29-1 and TRBJ1-2, the complete variable domain is SAVISQKPSRDICQRGTSLTIQCQVDSQVTMMFWYRQQPGQSLTLIATANQGSEATYESGFVIDKFPISRPNLTFSTLTVSNMSPEDSSIYLCSVKPGGDWDGYTFGSGTRLTVV.

With respect to this clonotype: A read error may explain this, as a much larger clone is one base away. No conserved phenylalanine or tryptophan ends this CDR3, so it is likely a read error. The rearrangement links TRBV5-1 to TRBJ2-7, with TRBD2 matching 8 bases. V lost 2 bases to trimming and J lost 7 bases; unmatched junction nucleotides: 5. The CDR3 runs to 13 residues. Germline assignment: CDR1 SGHRS and CDR2 YFSETQ. CDR3 in amino acids: CASSLIRGGEQYL. CDR3 DNA sequence: TGCGCCAGCAGCTTAATCCGGGGGGGAGAGCAGTACCTC.

The rearrangement joins TRBV4-1 to TRBJ2-7; TRBD2 aligns across 10 bases. Germline V gives CDR1 MGHRA, CDR2 YSYEKL. Germline trimming cut 4 bases from V and 5 bases from J; bases unmatched to any gene: 8. The CDR3 runs to 15 residues. CDR3 in DNA: TGCGCCAGCAGCCGGACTAGCGGCACCTCAGACGAGCAGTACTTC. Protein: CASSRTSGTSDEQYF.

This clonotype has just one count. A much larger clone is a single base away; this may be a read error. This chain joins TRBV5-1 and TRBJ2-3; 13 nucleotides agree with TRBD2. The germline V gene encodes CDR1 SGHRS and CDR2 YFSETQ. Losses at the gene ends were 6 bases for V and 6 bases for J; bases not matched to a gene: 7. This CDR3 region has 15 residues. This CDR3 reads CASIQGLAGVDTQYF. In DNA form, the CDR3 reads TGCGCCAGCATCCAAGGACTAGCGGGGGTGGATACGCAGTATTTT.

This clonotype was counted at least ten times. This sequence joins TRBV4-1 and TRBJ2-5, with D hard to call. Germline V gene data show CDR1 as MGHRA and CDR2 as YSYEKL. This CDR3 has 13 amino acids. V lost 1 base and J lost 3, with 6 bases in between. The CDR3 nucleotides read TGCGCCAGCAGCCAAGTGATGGAAGAGACCCAGTACTTC. Residues: CASSQVMEETQYF.

The CDR3 loop reads CASSQPGQPSGELFF. CDR3 DNA: TGTGCCAGCAGTCAACCGGGACAGCCGAGCGGGGAGCTGTTTTTT. The chain joins TRBV6-5 to TRBJ2-2; 7 nucleotides match TRBD1. The germline CDR1 and CDR2 sequences are MNHEY and SVGAGI. V shed 5 bases, J shed 7 bases, and the junction held 10 bases outside the gene matches. The CDR3 runs 15 residues.

The table lists this clonotype with many counts. The chain is built from TRBV6-2 or TRBV6-3 and TRBJ1-5; TRBD1 aligns across 11 bases. The J segment lost 4 bases and the V segment lost 6 bases, leaving 5 bases of the junction unmatched. The CDR3 spans 15 residues. CDR1 MNHEY and CDR2 SVGEGT come from the germline V gene. The CDR3 DNA is TGTGCCAGCAGAGGGACAGGGGGTCGAAATCAGCCCCAGCATTTT. It codes for CASRGTGGRNQPQHF.

This clonotype was detected ten times or more. V and J are TRBV7-2 and TRBJ2-7, with D perhaps matching TRBD2 (6 bases). The CDR3 length is 13 residues. V shed 4 bases and J shed 7 bases, with 14 bases lying between them. Germline CDR1 and CDR2: SGHTA and FQGNSA. The CDR3 sequence is CASSSPPGEEQYF. CDR3 in DNA: TGTGCCAGCAGCTCACCCCCGGGGGAGGAGCAGTACTTC.